The 20 T cell receptor beta chains in this list originate from one sample, sequenced in a study of shared clonotypes between healthy human individuals. Repertoires were generated with immunoSEQ multiplex PCR, while TCRdb's copy carries only in-frame clones and drops some. The data hold under 750,000 clones, with just under 75% observed a single time. Sample: memory CD4+ T cells sorted from blood. Subset described: CD45RA-negative fraction. All receptors derive from a woman aged 25-40 years in good health.

This clone appeared many times. The genes are TRBV5-4 and TRBJ2-5; the match to TRBD1 covers 8 bases. V shed 8 bases, J shed 5 bases, and the junction held 17 bases outside the gene matches. This CDR3 has 16 residues. Germline assignment: CDR1 SGHNT and CDR2 YYREEE (reference sequence). CDR3 amino acids: CASQRWTGLRGETQYF. CDR3 nucleotides: TGTGCCAGTCAGAGGTGGACAGGGCTTAGAGGGGAGACCCAGTACTTC.

This clone is a singleton in its sample. V gene TRBV7-8 combines with J gene TRBJ2-7, with a possible D match to TRBD2 (5 bases). Trimming left V 1 base short and J 3 bases short, with 13 bases between. The CDR3 length is 15 residues. Germline CDR1 is SGHVS and CDR2 is FQNEAQ. The CDR3 protein is CASSLGRRRGYEQYF. The CDR3 nucleotides are TGTGCCAGCAGCTTAGGGAGGCGACGCGGCTACGAGCAGTACTTC.

V usage is TRBV5-4 and J usage is TRBJ2-7; 8 bases match TRBD2. Germline assignment: CDR1 SGHNT and CDR2 YYREEE (reference sequence). J gave up 0 bases and V 3 bases, and 5 bases lay outside the gene matches. The CDR3 has 15 amino acids. Here the CDR3 DNA reads TGTGCCAGCAGCTCCACTAGCGGAGCCTCCTACGAGCAGTACTTC. This codes for CASSSTSGASYEQYF. Complete variable domain (other parts from reference TRBV5-4 and TRBJ2-7): ETGVTQSPTHLIKTRGQQVTLRCSSQSGHNTVSWYQQALGQGPQFIFQYYREEENGRGNFPPRFSGLQFPNYSSELNVNALELDDSALYLCASSSTSGASYEQYFGPGTRLTVT.

V and J are TRBV18 and TRBJ2-7; D might be TRBD1 (6 bases). The germline gives CDR1 KGHSH, CDR2 LQKENI. V was cut by 3 bases and J by 7 bases, with 16 bases left in between. The length of the CDR3 is 14 residues. CDR3: CASSPLQGLTEQYF. The CDR3 DNA follows: TGTGCCAGCTCACCGTTACAGGGCCTAACTGAGCAGTACTTC.

The rearrangement uses TRBV6-1 and TRBJ2-3; possibly TRBD1 for D (6 bases). CDR3 length: 15 residues. Germline V gene data show CDR1 as MNHNS and CDR2 as SASEGT. V lost 4 bases to trimming and J lost 0 bases, with 11 bases between them. CDR3 amino acids: CASSGPGASTDTQYF. The CDR3 nucleotides read TGTGCCAGCAGTGGCCCAGGGGCTAGCACAGATACGCAGTATTTT.

The table lists this clone with a few counts. The J gene is TRBJ2-7, the V gene TRBV28; maybe TRBD1 (5 bases). CDR3 size: 13 residues. Trimming removed 3 bases from V and 7 bases from J, with 13 bases in between. Looked up from germline, CDR1 is MDHEN and CDR2 is SYDVKM. The CDR3 DNA sequence: TGTGCCAGCAGTTTTGGGGCCGCAAGGGAGCAGTACTTC. Translation gives CASSFGAAREQYF.

V is TRBV19 and J is TRBJ1-5; TRBD1 aligns across 7 bases. The CDR3 has 15 amino acids. Germline-derived CDR1 and CDR2 are LNHDA and SQIVND (reference sequence). Losses at the gene ends were 4 bases for V and 4 bases for J; bases not matched to a gene: 7. CDR3 sequence: CASSSWQGVNQPQHF. The CDR3 coding sequence is TGTGCCAGTAGTAGTTGGCAGGGGGTAAATCAGCCCCAGCATTTT.

The chain combines TRBV5-1 with TRBJ2-1, with 9 positions matching TRBD2. V dropped 4 bases and J dropped 6; count of bases not matched to a gene: 11. The CDR3 is 16 amino acids. Per germline, CDR1 SGHRS and CDR2 YFSETQ. The CDR3 is CASSQAGGRAINEQFF. The CDR3 DNA reads as TGCGCCAGCAGCCAGGCGGGCGGGAGGGCCATCAATGAGCAGTTCTTC.

This rearrangement joins TRBV16 to TRBJ1-3; D is unresolved. Germline V lookup: CDR1 KGHSY, CDR2 FQNENV. V lost 7 bases and J 2 bases, leaving 9 bases between the germline ends. The CDR3 spans 13 residues. CDR3 sequence: CASNDFPGNTIYF. Written as DNA, the CDR3 is TGTGCCAGCAACGACTTCCCTGGAAACACCATATATTTT.

This chain connects TRBV18 to TRBJ2-7; D is ambiguous. The CDR3 length is 13 residues. Germline V gene lookup returns CDR1 KGHSH and CDR2 LQKENI. With 5 bases removed from V and 3 bases from J, the gap between germline ends came to 11 bases. The CDR3 sequence: CASSSGIHYEQYF. The CDR3 nucleotides read TGTGCCAGCTCATCTGGGATCCACTACGAGCAGTACTTC.

The rearrangement uses TRBV7-6 and TRBJ2-3, with unresolved D. Trimming stripped 5 bases from V and 8 bases from J, with 17 bases between. The CDR3 consists of 14 residues. Germline values: CDR1 SGHVS, CDR2 FNYEAQ. The CDR3 region has the DNA TGTGCCAGCAGCCCCCAGCTGACCCCCCTTACGCAGTATTTT. This translates into CASSPQLTPLTQYF.

This chain joins TRBV5-6 and TRBJ1-3; D gene uncertain. The germline V gene encodes CDR1 SGHDT and CDR2 YYEEEE. The CDR3 is 15 residues long. V was pared by 2 bases and J by 4 bases, with 13 bases between. The CDR3 reads CASSFKTLGGNTIYF. Here the CDR3 DNA reads TGTGCCAGCAGCTTCAAGACTTTAGGGGGAAACACCATATATTTT.

The chain is built from TRBV25-1 and TRBJ2-3, with D possibly matching TRBD2 (6 bases). The V gene lost 5 bases and the J gene lost 7 bases, with 19 bases spanning the gap. The CDR3 runs 15 residues. Germline CDR1 reads MGHDK; CDR2 reads SYGVNS. The CDR3 spells CASSPEEGGENTQYF. The CDR3 DNA is TGTGCCAGCAGTCCGGAGGAGGGAGGAGAGAATACGCAGTATTTT.

This chain connects TRBV29-1 to TRBJ2-2; D is undetermined. The CDR3 totals 12 residues. Germline assignment: CDR1 SQVTM and CDR2 ANQGSEA. Trimming removed 7 bases from V and 2 bases from J, with 8 bases in between. CDR3 residues: CSGSGNTGELFF. CDR3 DNA sequence: TGCAGCGGGAGTGGCAACACCGGGGAGCTGTTTTTT.

The V gene is TRBV5-6, the J gene TRBJ2-5; D unclear. This CDR3 has 13 residues. V lost 4 bases to trimming and J lost 1 base, with 8 bases between them. CDR1 is SGHDT, CDR2 YYEEEE, per germline. The CDR3 here is CASSTRIQETQYF. The CDR3 DNA sequence: TGTGCCAGCAGCACTCGGATCCAAGAGACCCAGTACTTC.

The genes are TRBV25-1 and TRBJ2-5, with D perhaps TRBD2 (7 bases). V shed 3 bases and J shed 5 bases, with 19 bases lying between them. The CDR3 extends over 16 amino acids. Germline CDR1 MGHDK, CDR2 SYGVNS. Here the CDR3 DNA reads TGTGCCAGCAGTGATTTCCGTAAGGGGGAGGGGGAGACCCAGTACTTC. Encoded protein: CASSDFRKGEGETQYF.

This chain connects TRBV30 to TRBJ1-5; D gene ambiguous. Germline assignment: CDR1 GTSNPN and CDR2 SVGIG (reference sequence). Trimming took 2 bases from V and 6 from J, leaving 14 bases between them. The CDR3 runs 14 residues. For the CDR3, the DNA is TGTGCCTGGAGTATTCCGGGCGGTTCTCAGCCCCAGCATTTT. It is translated as CAWSIPGGSQPQHF.

The sample holds one count of this clone. CDR3 sequence: CASSARQENTEAFF. The CDR3 region has the DNA TGTGCCAGTAGTGCGAGACAGGAGAACACTGAAGCTTTCTTT. This sequence joins TRBV19 and TRBJ1-1; D may be TRBD1 (6 bases). Germline V gives CDR1 LNHDA, CDR2 SQIVND (reference sequence). Between the trimmed V and J ends, which lost 5 bases and 1 base, there was a span of 11 bases. The CDR3 runs 14 residues.

The rearrangement links TRBV25-1 to TRBJ2-5; D may correspond to TRBD1 or TRBD2 (6 bases each). This CDR3 has 15 amino acids. V was trimmed by 4 bases and J by 2 bases, leaving 14 bases between them. Germline V gene sequence: CDR1 MGHDK, CDR2 SYGVNS. The CDR3 reads CASSGRGLLQETQYF. CDR3 nucleotide sequence: TGTGCCAGCAGTGGCCGGGGGCTCTTACAAGAGACCCAGTACTTC.

V gene TRBV19 combines with J gene TRBJ1-2; D may be TRBD1 (5 bases). This CDR3 is 16 amino acids long. Between the trimmed V and J ends, which lost 0 bases and 13 bases, there was a span of 24 bases. Looked up from germline, CDR1 is LNHDA and CDR2 is SQIVND (reference sequence). This chain's CDR3 is CASSIDGVGTAIGGTF. CDR3 nucleotides: TGTGCCAGTAGTATAGACGGTGTGGGGACGGCGATCGGGGGCACCTTC. Based on the CDR3 plus reference TRBV19 and TRBJ1-2, the full variable domain is DGGITQSPKYLFRKEGQNVTLSCEQNLNHDAMYWYRQDPGQGLRLIYYSQIVNDFQKGDIAEGYSVSREKKESFPLTVTSAQKNPTAFYLCASSIDGVGTAIGGTFGSGTRLTVV.